What follows is one T cell receptor (beta chain) and its context. Its antigen is still unknown. The sample belongs to a study of OX40 agonist ivuxolimab in advanced cancers. Findings of the study overall: On average, CD8+ T cells had more expanded clones than CD4+. Certain nonresponding patients likewise had low normalized T-cell clonal expansion.

Clones were read by immunoSEQ multiplex PCR, and TCRdb kept only the in-frame ones, dropping some. The table lists 60,000 to 65,000 clones, around 93% of them singletons. At baseline, cycle 4 day 1, and cycle 7 day 1, blood was sampled. V shed 1 base and J shed 0 bases, with 12 bases lying between them. CDR3 size: 16 residues. Germline V lookup: CDR1 LNHDA, CDR2 SQIVND (reference sequence). The V and J genes are TRBV19 and TRBJ1-1, with D tentatively TRBD1 (5 bases). This clonotype was obtained from an adult with an advanced solid tumor such as melanoma, head and neck, liver or kidney cancer. The sample here was CD4+ or CD8+ T cells sorted from blood, taken in a trial of the OX40 agonist ivuxolimab. This chain's CDR3 is CASSIAPTGLNTEAFF. The DNA for the CDR3 is TGTGCCAGTAGTATAGCCCCAACAGGTCTGAACACTGAAGCTTTCTTT. Filled out from reference TRBV19 and TRBJ1-1, the complete variable domain reads DGGITQSPKYLFRKEGQNVTLSCEQNLNHDAMYWYRQDPGQGLRLIYYSQIVNDFQKGDIAEGYSVSREKKESFPLTVTSAQKNPTAFYLCASSIAPTGLNTEAFFGQGTRLTVV.